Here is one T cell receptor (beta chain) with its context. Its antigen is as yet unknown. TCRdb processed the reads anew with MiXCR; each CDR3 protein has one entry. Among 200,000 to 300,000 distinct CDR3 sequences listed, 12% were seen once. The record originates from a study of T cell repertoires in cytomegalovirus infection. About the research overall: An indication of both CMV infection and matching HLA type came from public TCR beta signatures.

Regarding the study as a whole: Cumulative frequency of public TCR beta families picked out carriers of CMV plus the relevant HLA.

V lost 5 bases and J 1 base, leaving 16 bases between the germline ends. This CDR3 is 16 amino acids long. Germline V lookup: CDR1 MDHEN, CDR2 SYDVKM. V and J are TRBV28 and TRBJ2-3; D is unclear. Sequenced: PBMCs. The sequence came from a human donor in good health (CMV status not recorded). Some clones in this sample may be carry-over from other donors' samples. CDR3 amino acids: CASSPEAGRGTDTQYF. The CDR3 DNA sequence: TGTGCCAGCAGTCCCGAAGCAGGAAGGGGCACAGATACGCAGTATTTT.